The TCR beta chain under discussion was sequenced for a study of human T cells and chemical hapten exposure. V lost 6 bases to trimming and J lost 4 bases; unmatched junction nucleotides: 10. The CDR3 runs to 16 residues. From germline, CDR1 is LGHNT and CDR2 FRNRAP. TCRdb re-called the RACE reads through MiXCR, storing one row per CDR3 protein. This sample carries 150,000 to 200,000 distinct CDR3 sequences, around 15% of them seen once, and the ten largest clones take 1.5% to 2%. Documented time point: patch test 1, 2 weeks after DPC sensitization. Specified treatment: therapeutic diphenylcyclopropenone sensitization with weekly scalp DPC. Ahead of applying each patch test, blood was sampled. Donors, patients with alopecia ranging from 18 to 70 years old and judged suitable for DPC, provided samples. General study points: Expanded TCRs produced significantly more large CDR3 similarity clusters than controls did.

In this sample, this clonotype turned up many times. The target antigen is unknown. This receptor was obtained from a woman aged 25 to 45 with alopecia areata. Some clones in this sample may be carry-over from other donors' samples. The sequencing used whole blood, collected in connection with sensitization to the hapten diphenylcyclopropenone (DPC). The chain employs TRBV12-5 and TRBJ2-5, with TRBD2 identical over 11 bases. The DNA for the CDR3 is TGTGCTAGTGGGGAAACCCTAGCGGGAGGTGGAGAGACCCAGTACTTC. Translation: CASGETLAGGGETQYF.